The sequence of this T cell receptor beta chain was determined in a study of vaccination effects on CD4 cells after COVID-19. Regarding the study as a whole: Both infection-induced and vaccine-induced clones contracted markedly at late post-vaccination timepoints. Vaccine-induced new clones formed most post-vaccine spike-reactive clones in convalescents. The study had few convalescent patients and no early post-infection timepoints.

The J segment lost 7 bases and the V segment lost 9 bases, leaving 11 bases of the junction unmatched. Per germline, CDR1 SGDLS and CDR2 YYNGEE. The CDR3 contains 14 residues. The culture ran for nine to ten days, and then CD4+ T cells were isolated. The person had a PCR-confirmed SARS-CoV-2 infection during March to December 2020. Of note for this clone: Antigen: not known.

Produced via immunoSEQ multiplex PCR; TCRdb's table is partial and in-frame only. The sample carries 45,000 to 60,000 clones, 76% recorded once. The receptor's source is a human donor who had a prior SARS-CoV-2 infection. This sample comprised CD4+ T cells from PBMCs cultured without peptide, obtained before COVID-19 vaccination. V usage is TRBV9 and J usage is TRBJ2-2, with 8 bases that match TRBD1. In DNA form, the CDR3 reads TGTGCCACCAATCGACAGGGGCTGGGCGGGGAGCTGTTTTTT. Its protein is CATNRQGLGGELFF. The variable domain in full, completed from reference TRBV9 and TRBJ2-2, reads DSGVTQTPKHLITATGQRVTLRCSPRSGDLSVYWYQQSLDQGLQFLIQYYNGEERAKGNILERFSAQQFPDLHSELNLSSLELGDSALYFCATNRQGLGGELFFGEGSRLTVL.